The following is a T cell receptor beta chain sequence with its context. The target antigen is unknown. This entry belongs to a study of cytomegalovirus exposure and HLA in healthy donors. Study-wide findings and caveats: An analysis done earlier found most TCR beta V segments productive about 90% or about 30% of the time. As was reported, the classifier diagnosed cytomegalovirus status with high specificity and sensitivity.

This PCR relied on a set of 60 Vbeta primers and 13 Jbeta primers. Study processing details: A later analysis counted 65 million to 95 million unique TCR beta chains, 9.5 million to 13 million shared. Repertoires were generated with immunoSEQ multiplex PCR, while TCRdb's copy carries only in-frame clones and drops some. V, J and clone size are those of that table, while D and trimming were read from the DNA. The sample shows around 130,000 clones, over 75% of them seen only once. The CDR3 has 14 amino acids. Trimming shortened V by 4 bases and J by 3 bases, and 9 bases separated the two germline ends. CDR1 is LNHDA, CDR2 SQIVND, per germline (reference sequence).

The rearrangement uses TRBV19 and TRBJ2-2; D is unclear. The clonotype comes from a woman in her thirties or forties in good health and CMV-seropositive. The sequenced sample was PBMCs. CDR3 protein: CASSTDTDTGELFF. The CDR3 nucleotides read TGTGCCAGTAGTACAGACACTGACACCGGGGAGCTGTTTTTT.